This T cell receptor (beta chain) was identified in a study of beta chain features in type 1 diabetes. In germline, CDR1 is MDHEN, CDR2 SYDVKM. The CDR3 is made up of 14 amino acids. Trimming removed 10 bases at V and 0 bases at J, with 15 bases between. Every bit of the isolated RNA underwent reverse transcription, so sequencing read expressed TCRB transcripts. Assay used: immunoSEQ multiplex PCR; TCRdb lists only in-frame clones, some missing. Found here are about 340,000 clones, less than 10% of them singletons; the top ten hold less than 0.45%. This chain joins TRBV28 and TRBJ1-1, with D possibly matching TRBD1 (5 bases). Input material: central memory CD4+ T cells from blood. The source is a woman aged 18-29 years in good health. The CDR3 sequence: CAIGSGSLNTEAFF. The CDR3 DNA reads TGTGCCATCGGCTCAGGGTCTTTGAACACTGAAGCTTTCTTT.